The 20 T cell receptor beta chains below all came from one sample that was sequenced in a study of Ad26.COV2.S vaccination and SARS-CoV-2 variants. The repertoire was sequenced with immunoSEQ multiplex PCR; TCRdb's copy has only in-frame clones and lacks some. Here the sample spans about 240,000 clones, approximately 87% being singletons. Treatment given: approximately 18 received Ad26.COV2.S at low or high dose, single or two shots; roughly 5 received placebo; per-sample allocation not given. Samples analyzed were those drawn on day 63 after the first vaccine or placebo injection. Sequenced material: peripheral blood, taken in a trial of Ad26.COV2.S vaccine versus placebo. The receptors shown here come from a person between 18 and 59 years old who received the Ad26.COV2.S COVID-19 vaccine or a placebo.

The chain links TRBV7-9 to TRBJ2-1; no definite D call. Trimming shortened V by 4 bases and J by 2 bases, and 6 bases separated the two germline ends. The CDR3 contains 13 residues. The germline V gene has CDR1 SEHNR and CDR2 FQNEAQ (reference sequence). The CDR3 here is CASSSSAYNEQFF. CDR3 in DNA: TGTGCCAGCAGCTCGAGTGCCTACAATGAGCAGTTCTTC. Full variable domain (remainder filled in from reference TRBV7-9 and TRBJ2-1): DTGVSQNPRHKITKRGQNVTFRCDPISEHNRLYWYRQTLGQGPEFLTYFQNEAQLEKSRLLSDRFSAERPKGSFSTLEIQRTEQGDSAMYLCASSSSAYNEQFFGPGTRLTVL.

The chain carries TRBV2 and TRBJ2-7; TRBD2 aligns across 7 bases. Germline V gene sequence: CDR1 SNHLY, CDR2 FYNNEI. The CDR3 is 13 residues long. With V trimmed by 5 bases and J by 7 bases, 8 bases remained unmatched. CDR3 protein: CASSLGLLSEQYF. Written as DNA, the CDR3 is TGTGCCAGCAGTCTGGGACTACTCAGTGAGCAGTACTTC. Together with reference TRBV2 and TRBJ2-7, the CDR3 gives the full variable domain: EPEVTQTPSHQVTQMGQEVILRCVPISNHLYFYWYRQILGQKVEFLVSFYNNEISEKSEIFDDQFSVERPDGSNFTLKIRSTKLEDSAMYFCASSLGLLSEQYFGPGTRLTVT.

The rearrangement uses TRBV6-5 and TRBJ2-3; D may be TRBD1 (6 bases). CDR3 size: 15 residues. V was shortened by 4 bases and J by 4 bases, with 15 bases between the two germline ends. Germline assignment: CDR1 MNHEY and CDR2 SVGAGI. Here the CDR3 reads CASSLQGSTADTQYF. CDR3 DNA: TGTGCCAGCAGTTTGCAGGGGTCTACCGCAGATACGCAGTATTTT.

This chain joins TRBV6-5 and TRBJ1-2; maybe TRBD1 (6 bases). Germline V CDR1 and CDR2: MNHEY, SVGAGI. The V gene lost 6 bases and the J gene lost 4 bases, with 12 bases spanning the gap. CDR3 length: 13 residues. The CDR3 sequence: CASSPKTGYGYTF. The CDR3 nucleotides are TGTGCCAGCAGCCCCAAGACAGGCTATGGCTACACCTTC.

The gene calls are TRBV6-5 and TRBJ2-7, with 8 bases lining up with TRBD2. From germline, CDR1 is MNHEY and CDR2 SVGAGI. Unmatched junction bases numbered 6, after V lost 7 bases and J lost 4 bases. The CDR3 length is 13 residues. The CDR3: CASNRGGAYEQYF. The CDR3 DNA is TGTGCCAGCAATCGGGGGGGGGCTTACGAGCAGTACTTC.

This chain joins TRBV3-1 (or the pseudogene TRBV3-2) and TRBJ2-7; 10 positions agree with TRBD1. The CDR3 is 18 amino acids. Germline trimming cut 0 bases from V and 5 bases from J; bases unmatched to any gene: 13. The V gene's germline CDR1 is LGHDT and CDR2 YNNKEL (reference sequence). The CDR3 protein is CASSQEDLPGQGSHEQYF. The DNA of the CDR3 is TGTGCCAGCAGCCAAGAGGACTTACCGGGACAGGGGTCCCACGAGCAGTACTTC.

The chain has TRBV19 and TRBJ1-1, with D maybe TRBD1 (5 bases). The ends were cut back, 4 bases at V and 1 base at J, with 13 bases in the middle. The CDR3 is 15 amino acids. Per the germline V gene, CDR1 is LNHDA and CDR2 is SQIVND (reference sequence). The CDR3 region is CASSNSPGQNTEAFF. The DNA of the CDR3 is TGTGCCAGTAGTAACAGTCCGGGGCAGAACACTGAAGCTTTCTTT.

The chain has TRBV28 and TRBJ1-4; D remains ambiguous. V was trimmed by 5 bases and J by 8 bases, leaving 15 bases between them. There are 14 residues in the CDR3. CDR1 is MDHEN and CDR2 is SYDVKM in the germline V gene. In DNA, the CDR3 is TGTGCCAGCAGTCCCCCCCTATATGGGGAAAAACTGTTTTTT. This encodes CASSPPLYGEKLFF.

CDR3 loop: CASSLRRSLFDAGELFF. The CDR3 region has the DNA TGTGCCAGCAGCCTCCGGAGGAGCCTCTTTGACGCCGGGGAGCTGTTTTTT. This sequence joins TRBV5-4 and TRBJ2-2, with D maybe TRBD2 (5 bases). The ends were cut back, 4 bases at V and 6 bases at J, with 22 bases in the middle. The CDR3 extends over 17 amino acids. Germline V gene data show CDR1 as SGHNT and CDR2 as YYREEE (reference sequence).

This CDR3 reads CASSPAPTGVYGYTF. CDR3 sequence (DNA): TGCGCCAGCAGCCCCGCCCCGACAGGGGTATATGGCTACACCTTC. The rearrangement links TRBV5-1 to TRBJ1-2; 8 positions match TRBD1. This CDR3 contains 15 residues. Germline values: CDR1 SGHRS, CDR2 YFSETQ. With 4 bases clipped from V and 5 bases from J, the junction kept 10 bases outside the gene matches.

The V and J genes are TRBV3-1 (or the pseudogene TRBV3-2) and TRBJ2-7; 9 bases align to TRBD2. Germline V gene lookup returns CDR1 LGHDT and CDR2 YNNKEL (reference sequence). This CDR3 has 14 amino acids. V gave up 4 bases and J gave up 2 bases; unmatched junction bases: 3. The CDR3, as DNA: TGTGCCAGCAGCCCTTTAGCGGGGGCCTACGAGCAGTACTTC. Its translation: CASSPLAGAYEQYF.

V and J are TRBV7-8 and TRBJ2-7; no firm D call. The CDR3 runs 14 residues. Trimming took off 5 bases at V and 1 base at J, with 12 bases between the two ends. Germline V gives CDR1 SGHVS, CDR2 FQNEAQ. This CDR3 is CASSPSPGSYEQYF. The CDR3 coding sequence is TGTGCCAGCAGCCCCTCCCCCGGTTCCTACGAGCAGTACTTC.

The chain uses TRBV18 and TRBJ2-6; D tentatively reads TRBD1 or TRBD2 (5 bases each). The CDR3 has 17 amino acids. Trimming pared 0 bases from V and 0 bases from J, leaving 9 bases between. CDR1 and CDR2 (germline): KGHSH, LQKENI. The DNA of the CDR3 is TGTGCCAGCTCACCACCGGGACGGGACTCTGGGGCCAACGTCCTGACTTTC. This codes for CASSPPGRDSGANVLTF. Supplemented by reference TRBV18 and TRBJ2-6, the full variable domain reads NAGVMQNPRHLVRRRGQEARLRCSPMKGHSHVYWYRQLPEEGLKFMVYLQKENIIDESGMPKERFSAEFPKEGPSILRIQQVVRGDSAAYFCASSPPGRDSGANVLTFGAGSRLTVL.

This clone was counted between two and nine times. J is TRBJ1-1 and V is TRBV3-1 (or the pseudogene TRBV3-2); 9 bases are a match to TRBD1. There are 15 residues in the CDR3. The germline V gene has CDR1 LGHDT and CDR2 YNNKEL (reference sequence). Germline trimming cut 3 bases from V and 1 base from J; bases unmatched to any gene: 3. The CDR3 sequence is CASSQRGQGNTEAFF. The DNA for the CDR3 is TGTGCCAGCAGCCAGAGGGGACAGGGGAACACTGAAGCTTTCTTT.

This clone occurred once. The chain carries TRBV2 and TRBJ2-1; TRBD2 matches 8 bases. Germline V gives CDR1 SNHLY, CDR2 FYNNEI. This CDR3 is built from 15 residues. Germline trimming cut 6 bases from V and 5 bases from J; bases unmatched to any gene: 9. The CDR3 spells CASSPGLGTHNEQFF. In DNA form, the CDR3 reads TGTGCCAGCAGCCCGGGACTAGGTACACACAATGAGCAGTTCTTC.

This clone was seen more than once but under ten times. The rearrangement uses TRBV4-2 and TRBJ1-2; no clear D. Germline V gene data show CDR1 as LGHNA and CDR2 as YNFKEQ. The CDR3 consists of 15 residues. Trimming left V 0 bases short and J 8 bases short, with 16 bases between. The CDR3 DNA sequence: TGTGCCAGCAGCCAAGAGAACGTCGACACGAAGGGCTACACCTTC. Translated: CASSQENVDTKGYTF.

V and J are TRBV18 and TRBJ1-1; TRBD1 is a possible D gene (5 bases). Per the germline V gene, CDR1 is KGHSH and CDR2 is LQKENI. The CDR3 is 15 amino acids. Trimming cost V 1 base and J 5 bases, with 14 bases left between them. The CDR3 loop reads CASSPLVGQETEAFF. CDR3 in DNA: TGTGCCAGCTCACCACTAGTGGGGCAGGAGACTGAAGCTTTCTTT.

The chain joins TRBV19 to TRBJ1-5; 10 bases align to TRBD1. The CDR3 length is 17 residues. CDR1 and CDR2 (germline): LNHDA, SQIVND (reference sequence). Germline trimming cut 7 bases from V and 2 bases from J; bases unmatched to any gene: 11. In nucleotides, the CDR3 is TGTGCCAGTACCCCCAGGGACAGGGGAAAGGGCAATCAGCCCCAGCATTTT. Its protein product is CASTPRDRGKGNQPQHF.

The chain carries TRBV28 and TRBJ1-3; D is ambiguous. Germline loops: CDR1 MDHEN, CDR2 SYDVKM. The CDR3 length is 14 residues. Trimming removed 7 bases at V and 0 bases at J, with 10 bases between. CDR3 sequence reads: CASNRDYSGNTIYF. CDR3 sequence (DNA): TGTGCCAGCAACCGTGATTACTCTGGAAACACCATATATTTT.

This chain uses TRBV5-4 with TRBJ1-2, with D unresolved. This CDR3 spans 13 amino acids. V gave up 6 bases and J gave up 1 base, with 10 bases separating them. CDR1 SGHNT and CDR2 YYREEE come from the germline V gene (reference sequence). CDR3 loop: CASNYGDNYGYTF. Written as DNA, the CDR3 is TGTGCCAGCAACTACGGTGATAACTATGGCTACACCTTC.